The clone carrying this T cell receptor beta chain was detected a few times. Its specificity is not known. This sample is drawn from a study of tumor-infiltrating lymphocytes in localized non-small cell lung cancer. About the study: From each patient, both tumor and uninvolved lung, non-adjacent to tumor, were sampled.

This table comes from immunoSEQ multiplex PCR, and its TCRdb copy is limited to in-frame clones, with some not included. This table holds fewer than 11,000 clones, approximately 72% found once. Whole-study findings and limits: Compared with uninvolved lung, tumors showed higher T cell infiltration by TCRbeta sequencing. Not all patients were TCR sequenced, owing to tissue quantity.

The receptor was derived from a human donor with non-small cell lung cancer. Specimen: uninvolved lung tissue not adjacent to the tumor.

The DNA of the CDR3 is TGCAGCGTTGCTTTGGGGGTAGGGGATGGCTACACCTTC. Translating it yields CSVALGVGDGYTF. J is TRBJ1-2 and V is TRBV29-1; D might be TRBD1 (5 bases). V lost 4 bases, J lost 6 bases, and 15 bases lay in between. Germline values: CDR1 SQVTM, CDR2 ANQGSEA. The CDR3 is 13 residues long.